Following are 8 T cell receptor beta chains from one sample sequenced in a study of cytomegalovirus exposure and HLA in healthy donors. In the PCR, 60 Vbeta and 13 Jbeta primers were used. The method was immunoSEQ multiplex PCR; TCRdb's version includes in-frame clones alone and lacks a portion of them. Seen here are some 67,000 clones, around 87% observed once, and the top ten hold 9.5% to 13%. Sequencing input: PBMCs. The receptors stem from a woman aged 30 to 39 in good health and CMV-seropositive.

The V and J genes are TRBV4-1 and TRBJ2-3; 11 bases line up with TRBD2. This CDR3 is built from 16 residues. The J segment lost 4 bases and the V segment lost 1 base, leaving 4 bases of the junction unmatched. The germline CDR1 and CDR2 sequences are MGHRA and YSYEKL. The CDR3 DNA sequence: TGCGCCAGCAGCCAAGCCTGGGGACTAGCGGCAGATACGCAGTATTTT. Its protein is CASSQAWGLAADTQYF.

The chain has TRBV4-1 and TRBJ1-5; D is ambiguous. The CDR3 has 15 amino acids. The V gene lost 3 bases and the J gene lost 8 bases, with 17 bases spanning the gap. The germline V gene encodes CDR1 MGHRA and CDR2 YSYEKL. The CDR3 DNA sequence: TGCGCCAGCAGCCAGGGCGGGCAGCGGCGGGAGCCCCAGCATTTT. Amino acid sequence: CASSQGGQRREPQHF.

This rearrangement joins TRBV6-6 to TRBJ2-1; 7 bases match TRBD1. With 5 bases clipped from V and 0 bases from J, the junction kept 4 bases outside the gene matches. The CDR3 is made up of 15 amino acids. Germline V lookup: CDR1 MNHNY, CDR2 SVGAGI (reference sequence). CDR3 loop: CASSPGDSSYNEQFF. The CDR3 nucleotides are TGTGCCAGCAGTCCCGGGGACAGCTCCTACAATGAGCAGTTCTTC.

V gene TRBV2 combines with J gene TRBJ2-5; 9 bases line up with TRBD2. Germline assignment: CDR1 SNHLY and CDR2 FYNNEI. The CDR3 length is 13 residues. The V and J ends lost 6 bases and 7 bases, in that order; junction bases with no gene match: 6. The CDR3 region is CASRVAGVGTQYF. CDR3 in DNA: TGTGCCAGCAGGGTAGCGGGAGTGGGGACCCAGTACTTC.

This clone came up once. The chain uses TRBV29-1 and TRBJ2-1, with a possible D match to TRBD2 (5 bases). V lost 6 bases and J lost 4, with 7 bases in between. The CDR3 loop spans 11 amino acids. Germline-derived CDR1 and CDR2 are SQVTM and ANQGSEA. The CDR3 DNA reads TGCAGCGTGAGGGCTTACAATGAGCAGTTCTTC. Protein sequence: CSVRAYNEQFF.

This chain links TRBV7-9 with TRBJ1-2, with 10 bases lining up with TRBD1. Unmatched junction bases numbered 12, after V lost 3 bases and J lost 8 bases. CDR1 SEHNR and CDR2 FQNEAQ come from the germline V gene (reference sequence). This CDR3 has 16 residues. The chain's CDR3 is CASSLAQGQGPRGYTF. CDR3 nucleotides: TGTGCCAGCAGCTTGGCCCAGGGACAGGGGCCAAGGGGCTACACCTTC.

This chain joins TRBV7-2 and TRBJ2-1; a weak D match, TRBD1 (6 bases). V was pared by 4 bases and J by 2 bases, with 15 bases between. CDR1 and CDR2 (germline): SGHTA, FQGNSA. This CDR3 has 16 amino acids. The CDR3 spells CASSSTGIRPYNEQFF. DNA of the CDR3: TGTGCCAGCAGCTCCACAGGGATTCGGCCCTACAATGAGCAGTTCTTC.

The chain combines TRBV23-1 with TRBJ2-3; D unresolved. TRBV23-1 is an ORF for which the function is uncertain. V lost 2 bases to trimming and J lost 1 base, with 13 bases between them. The CDR3 is 16 residues long. The CDR3 protein is CASSQRPPGCTDTQYF. The CDR3 region has the DNA TGCGCCAGCAGTCAACGCCCGCCAGGATGCACAGATACGCAGTATTTT.